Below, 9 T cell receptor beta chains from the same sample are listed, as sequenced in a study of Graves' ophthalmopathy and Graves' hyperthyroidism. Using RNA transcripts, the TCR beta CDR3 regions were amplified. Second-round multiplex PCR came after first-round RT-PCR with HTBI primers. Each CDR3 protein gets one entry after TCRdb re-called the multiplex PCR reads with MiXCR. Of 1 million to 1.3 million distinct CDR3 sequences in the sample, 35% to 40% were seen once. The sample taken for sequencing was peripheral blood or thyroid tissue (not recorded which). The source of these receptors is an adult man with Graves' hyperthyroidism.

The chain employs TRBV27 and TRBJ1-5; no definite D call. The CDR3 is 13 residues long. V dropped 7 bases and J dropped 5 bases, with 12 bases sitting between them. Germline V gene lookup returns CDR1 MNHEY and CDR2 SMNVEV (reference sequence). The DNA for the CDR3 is TGTGCCAGCAAGGAGCGGACCGATCAGCCCCAGCATTTT. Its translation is CASKERTDQPQHF.

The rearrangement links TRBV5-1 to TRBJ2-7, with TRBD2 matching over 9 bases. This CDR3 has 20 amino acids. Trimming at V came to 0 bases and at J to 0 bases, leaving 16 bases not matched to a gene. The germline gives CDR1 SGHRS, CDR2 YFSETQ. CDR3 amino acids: CASSLVRRASGEGTSYEQYF. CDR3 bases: TGCGCCAGCAGCTTGGTTCGTCGGGCTAGCGGGGAGGGGACCTCCTACGAGCAGTACTTC.

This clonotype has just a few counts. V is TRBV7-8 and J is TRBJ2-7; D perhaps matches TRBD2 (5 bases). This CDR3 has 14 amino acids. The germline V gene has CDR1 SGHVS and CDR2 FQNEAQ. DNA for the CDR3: TGTGCTAGCCTTGAAGCGGTGAAAGGGTACGAGCAGTACTTC. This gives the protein CASLEAVKGYEQYF.

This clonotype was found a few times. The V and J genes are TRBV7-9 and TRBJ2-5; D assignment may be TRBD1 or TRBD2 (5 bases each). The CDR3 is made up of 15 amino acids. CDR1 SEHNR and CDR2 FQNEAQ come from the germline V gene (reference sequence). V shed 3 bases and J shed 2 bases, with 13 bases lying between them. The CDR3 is CASSLGTASQETQYF. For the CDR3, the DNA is TGTGCCAGCAGCTTGGGGACGGCCTCTCAAGAGACCCAGTACTTC.

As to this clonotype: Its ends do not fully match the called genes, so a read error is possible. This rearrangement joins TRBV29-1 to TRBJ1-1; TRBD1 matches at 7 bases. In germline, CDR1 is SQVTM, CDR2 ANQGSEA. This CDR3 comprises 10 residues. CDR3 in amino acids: CSVVAGTAVF. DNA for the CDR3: TGCAGCGTTGTTGCCGGGACAGCTGTCTTT.

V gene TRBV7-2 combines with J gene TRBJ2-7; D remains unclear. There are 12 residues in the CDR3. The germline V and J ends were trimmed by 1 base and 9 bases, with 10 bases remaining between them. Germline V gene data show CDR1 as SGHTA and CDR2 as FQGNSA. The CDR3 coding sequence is TGTGCCAGCAGCTTAGATGCGAGTTGGCAGTACTTC. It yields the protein CASSLDASWQYF.

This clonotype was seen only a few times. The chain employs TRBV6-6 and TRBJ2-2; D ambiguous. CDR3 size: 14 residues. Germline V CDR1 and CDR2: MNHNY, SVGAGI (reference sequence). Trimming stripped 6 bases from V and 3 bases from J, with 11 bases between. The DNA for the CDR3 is TGTGCCAGCAGCTCCGTCTGGGACACCGGGGAGCTGTTTTTT. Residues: CASSSVWDTGELFF.

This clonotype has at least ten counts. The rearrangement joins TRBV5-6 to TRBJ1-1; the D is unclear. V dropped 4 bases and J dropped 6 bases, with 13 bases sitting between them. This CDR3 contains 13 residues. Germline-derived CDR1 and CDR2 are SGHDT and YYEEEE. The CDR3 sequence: CASSHWGGAEAFF. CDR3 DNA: TGTGCCAGCAGCCACTGGGGAGGAGCTGAAGCTTTCTTT.

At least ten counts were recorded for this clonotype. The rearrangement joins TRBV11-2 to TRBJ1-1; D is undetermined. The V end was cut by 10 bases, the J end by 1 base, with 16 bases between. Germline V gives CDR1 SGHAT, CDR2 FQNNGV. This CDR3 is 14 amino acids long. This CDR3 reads CATSLETRNTEAFF. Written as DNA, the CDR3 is TGTGCCACCTCGCTTGAAACCCGGAACACTGAAGCTTTCTTT. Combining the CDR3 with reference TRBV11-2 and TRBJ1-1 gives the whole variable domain EAGVAQSPRYKIIEKRQSVAFWCNPISGHATLYWYQQILGQGPKLLIQFQNNGVVDDSQLPKDRFSAERLKGVDSTLKIQPAKLEDSAVYLCATSLETRNTEAFFGQGTRLTVV.